One T cell receptor (beta chain) is described in this entry. In its sample, this clonotype was seen a few times. Its antigen is currently not known. Base qualities are not recorded, but no much larger clone differs from it by a single base. The axillary draining lymph nodes of breast cancer patients were the source of the lymph node samples. The data originate from a study of breast tumors, draining lymph nodes, adjacent tissues (dated by TCRdb to the mid-2010s). In the study overall: Breast cancer patients provided tumor, adjacent nontumor tissue and axillary lymph nodes, and the study compared the TCR beta repertoires across these three sources. In human breast cancer, the study set out to assess how tumor, surrounding tissue and draining lymph node repertoires relate to one another and whether T cells might be exchanged between them. The full study reports these points: Rather than being directly demonstrated, the conclusion that tumor T cells originate in lymph nodes was presented as consistent with a hypothesis. Tumors showed preferential V and J gene usage, and their T-cell repertoire diversity fell below that of lymph nodes yet above that of nontumor tissue. Tumor and nontumor tissue repertoires were significantly more similar in luminal-like than in basal-like breast cancer. A scenario in which most tumor T cells derive from the lymph node and then expand within tumor tissue was judged to be consistent with the data.

The junction shows trimming of 3 bases on V and 4 bases on J, plus 5 bases between the germline ends. As encoded in the germline V gene, CDR1 is MDHEN while CDR2 is SYDVKM. Spanning cysteine to phenylalanine, the CDR3 consists of 12 amino acids. Of the read, only the CDR3 DNA is kept; its 36 bases are in frame from base 1. The instrument given in TCRdb is Illumina HiSeq 2000. Multiplex PCR amplification was used to build the TCR beta chain libraries. The amplified TCR beta chain products were analyzed by high-throughput sequencing. Through fastp at Q25 and MiXCR, TCRdb rebuilt clones from the public reads, retaining in-frame beta chains. Every entry covers one CDR3 protein and lists the most common genes and DNA from its rows. The sample records 130,000 or so distinct CDR3 sequences, less than 25% of which are singletons. Together, the top ten hold 2.2% of the sample.

The sequence came from a female donor with breast cancer. Some clones in this sample may be carry-over from other donors' samples. The sequence is built from TRBV28 and TRBJ2-3, with the D gene uncertain. The specimen sequenced was axillary lymph node tissue. The bases read TGTGCCAGCAGTTTTGGGTCAGATACGCAGTATTTT. This codes for CASSFGSDTQYF.